This T cell receptor (beta chain) emerged from a study of blood T cell repertoires in COVID-19. On the study more broadly: PBMCs, B-cell-depleted T cells, or T cells provided the cDNA or gDNA that made up the material.

Per the original data handling: Amplification of reference gene primers was used by the study to estimate nucleated cell counts. The method was immunoSEQ multiplex PCR; TCRdb's version includes in-frame clones alone and lacks a portion of them. That table supplies the V and J calls and clone size; D and trimming were determined from the DNA. Found here are under 300,000 clones, 88% of them singletons; the top ten hold approximately 1%. Germline CDR1 LNHDA, CDR2 SQIVND (reference sequence). Trimming cost V 6 bases and J 8 bases; bases outside gene matches: 9. The CDR3 covers 14 residues. Participants had their cohort set by participant-reported clinical history. Cohort 3 recovery required two negative PCRs, clearance, or symptom resolution.

Input material: PBMCs or T cells enriched from blood (not recorded which). This receptor was identified in a woman in her 30s who had recovered from COVID-19. The chain joins TRBV19 to TRBJ1-2; 10 bases are a match to TRBD1. The DNA for the CDR3 is TGTGCCAGTAGGGGGACAGGGGAGTATGGAGGCTACACCTTC. Its protein is CASRGTGEYGGYTF.